This T cell receptor beta chain was identified during a study of cytomegalovirus exposure and HLA in healthy donors. Overall study context: From about 180 million T cells, an earlier analysis saw approximately 110 million unique TCR beta sequences. Among the 300 to 500 genotyped donors, approximately 80% were placed in the Caucasian-associated ancestry cluster.

With 2 bases removed from V and 3 bases from J, the gap between germline ends came to 14 bases. This CDR3 comprises 15 residues. Germline V gene lookup returns CDR1 ENHRY and CDR2 SYGVKD. 60 Vbeta and 13 Jbeta primers were used in PCR. Method: immunoSEQ multiplex PCR; TCRdb's copy keeps in-frame clones and lacks some. This table holds some 200,000 clones, around 74% found once. Sample: PBMCs. The origin of this receptor is a female donor in good health and CMV-seronegative. The J gene is TRBJ2-7, the V gene TRBV10-3, with TRBD1 as a possible D gene (6 bases). The CDR3 sequence: CAISEAPRQDYEQYF. The DNA for the CDR3 is TGTGCCATCAGTGAGGCCCCTCGACAGGACTACGAGCAGTACTTC.